Shown below are 30 T cell receptor beta chains from a single sample sequenced in a study of metastatic and nonmetastatic thyroid tumors (dated by TCRdb to 2018 to 2021). Preparation of the library involved PCR. Sequenced using an Illumina HiSeq 4000. TCRdb handled the public reads itself, with Q25 trimming in fastp and clone calling in MiXCR, and kept productive beta chains. Present in this sample are some 20,000 clones, roughly 36% of which were seen just once. The ten largest clones take up over 25% of the sample. Before undergoing thyroid surgery, none of the patients had been given any kind of treatment. Sequenced sample: tumor tissue. These receptors all come from a female donor with papillary thyroid cancer or a benign thyroid nodule (not recorded which). Some clones in this sample may be carry-over from other donors' samples.

This chain uses TRBV6-5 with TRBJ1-1; D might be TRBD1 (6 bases). V dropped 4 bases and J dropped 7 bases, with 22 bases sitting between them. This CDR3 contains 16 residues. The germline CDR1 and CDR2 sequences are MNHEY and SVGAGI. The CDR3 bases are TGTGCCAGCAGTTCCTATCGACAGGCTCAAGAGGGTGAAGCTTTCTTT. Amino acids: CASSSYRQAQEGEAFF.

This clone was detected only a few times. This chain connects TRBV12-3 or TRBV12-4 to TRBJ1-4; D might be TRBD1 (5 bases). This CDR3 spans 14 amino acids. Trimming removed 3 bases from V and 8 bases from J, with 13 bases in between. Here the CDR3 reads CASSLSRVGEKLFF. The DNA for the CDR3 is TGTGCCAGCAGTTTGAGCAGGGTGGGAGAAAAACTGTTTTTT.

The chain has TRBV5-1 and TRBJ1-2; TRBD1 is a possible D gene (5 bases). The CDR3 totals 15 residues. Germline CDR1 reads SGHRS; CDR2 reads YFSETQ. Between the trimmed V and J ends, which lost 3 bases and 4 bases, there was a span of 16 bases. The CDR3 region is CASSSGGYGPYGYTF. CDR3 nucleotide sequence: TGCGCCAGCAGCTCGGGGGGATACGGACCCTATGGCTACACCTTC.

The gene calls are TRBV7-8 and TRBJ1-2; D call uncertain. CDR1 and CDR2 from the germline V gene are SGHVS and FQNEAQ. The CDR3 extends over 15 amino acids. V was trimmed by 1 base and J by 4 bases, leaving 13 bases between them. The chain's CDR3 is CASSLGRKRAYGYTF. In DNA form, the CDR3 reads TGTGCCAGCAGCTTAGGCCGGAAAAGGGCCTATGGCTACACCTTC.

As for this clone: One end of the junction does not line up with germline, which may come from a read error. The chain recombines TRBV6-1 with TRBJ2-6, with D possibly being TRBD1 (5 bases). Looked up from germline, CDR1 is MNHNS and CDR2 is SASEGT. This CDR3 contains 17 residues. This CDR3 reads CASSEFHTISGANVLAF. DNA for the CDR3: TGTGCCAGCAGTGAATTCCACACCATCTCTGGGGCCAACGTCCTGGCTTTC.

The chain uses TRBV27 and TRBJ2-2, with D perhaps matching TRBD2 (5 bases). The V and J ends lost 2 bases and 5 bases respectively, with 15 bases between them. CDR3 length: 16 amino acids. Germline CDR1 reads MNHEY; CDR2 reads SMNVEV (reference sequence). CDR3 sequence (DNA): TGTGCCAGCAGTTTAGGGTGGGGAGAGGGTACCGGGGAGCTGTTTTTT. Amino acids: CASSLGWGEGTGELFF.

The chain uses TRBV27 and TRBJ2-3; a weak D match, TRBD2 (6 bases). Trimming pared 5 bases from V and 4 bases from J, leaving 10 bases between. CDR1 is MNHEY and CDR2 is SMNVEV in the germline V gene (reference sequence). The CDR3 extends over 13 amino acids. CDR3 DNA sequence: TGTGCCAGCAGTGACGGAGGGGCAGATACGCAGTATTTT. It encodes CASSDGGADTQYF.

The chain is built from TRBV20-1 and TRBJ2-7; D may correspond to TRBD1 or TRBD2 (5 bases each). The CDR3 spans 15 residues. Trimming stripped 6 bases from V and 2 bases from J, with 20 bases between. CDR1 and CDR2 from the germline V gene are DFQATT and SNEGSKA (reference sequence). CDR3 bases: TGCAGTGCCGATCCCCCCGGGACCGCAACCTACGAGCAGTACTTC. The encoded protein is CSADPPGTATYEQYF.

The chain combines TRBV6-1 with TRBJ2-1, with D possibly matching TRBD2 (6 bases). V gave up 10 bases and J gave up 0 bases, with 13 bases separating them. Germline V gene data show CDR1 as MNHNS and CDR2 as SASEGT. The CDR3 loop spans 14 amino acids. Written as DNA, the CDR3 is TGTGCCACCCAGCGGGTGAGCTCCTACAATGAGCAGTTCTTC. It translates to CATQRVSSYNEQFF.

The CDR3 bases are TGCAGTGCTAGAGGAAGATCAGGCTACGTTTCCGGCAATCAGCCCCAGCATTTT. The encoded protein is CSARGRSGYVSGNQPQHF. The chain is built from TRBV20-1 and TRBJ1-5; the D is unclear. This CDR3 region has 18 residues. CDR1 is DFQATT and CDR2 is SNEGSKA in the germline V gene (reference sequence). Trimming took off 1 base at V and 2 bases at J, with 21 bases between the two ends.

The chain is built from TRBV19 and TRBJ2-3; possible D gene TRBD2, 6 bases. The CDR3 consists of 15 residues. Germline-derived CDR1 and CDR2 are LNHDA and SQIVND (reference sequence). V was pared by 2 bases and J by 1 base, with 10 bases between. The CDR3 DNA follows: TGTGCCAGTAGTATAAGTAGCGGAGGCACAGATACGCAGTATTTT. Encoded protein: CASSISSGGTDTQYF.

This chain joins TRBV6-2 or TRBV6-3 and TRBJ1-2; D remains unclear. Germline V gives CDR1 MNHEY, CDR2 SVGEGT. The CDR3 totals 16 residues. The V and J ends lost 0 bases and 1 base respectively, with 12 bases between them. CDR3 in DNA: TGTGCCAGCAGTTACTCGAGGCATCCACTTAACTATGGCTACACCTTC. Translation gives CASSYSRHPLNYGYTF.

This clone has just a few counts. J is TRBJ1-5 and V is TRBV28, with D uncertain. CDR1 and CDR2 from the germline V gene are MDHEN and SYDVKM. The CDR3 runs 17 residues. V dropped 3 bases and J dropped 2 bases, with 17 bases sitting between them. The CDR3: CASSFWLTNDGNQPQHF. The DNA of the CDR3 is TGTGCCAGCAGTTTTTGGTTGACAAATGATGGCAATCAGCCCCAGCATTTT.

This clone was detected only once. The junction and the germline gene differ at one end; a read error may be behind it. Other DNA sequences in this sample translate to the same CDR3. V and J are TRBV11-2 and TRBJ1-1, with D hard to call. Germline-derived CDR1 and CDR2 are SGHAT and FQNNGV. The CDR3 extends over 13 amino acids. CDR3 sequence (DNA): TGTGCTAGCAGCTTGGGGAGAAACACTGAAGCTTTCTTT. This sequence encodes CASSLGRNTEAFF.

This clone has a handful of counts. The chain uses TRBV6-2 or TRBV6-3 and TRBJ1-5; D possibly corresponds to TRBD1 (5 bases). Germline loops: CDR1 MNHEY, CDR2 SVGEGT. Trimming cost V 2 bases and J 5 bases, with 16 bases left between them. The CDR3 totals 16 residues. The CDR3 region has the DNA TGTGCCAGCAGTTACGGGGCCAGAAAAATACATCAGCCCCAGCATTTT. This codes for CASSYGARKIHQPQHF.

This clone was found a few times. The chain combines TRBV6-1 with TRBJ2-7, with 8 bases lining up with TRBD2. The CDR3 extends over 13 amino acids. V lost 2 bases, J lost 6 bases, and 3 bases stayed unmatched. Per the germline V gene, CDR1 is MNHNS and CDR2 is SASEGT. CDR3 region: CASSEMGLGEQYF. CDR3 nucleotide sequence: TGTGCCAGCAGTGAAATGGGACTAGGCGAGCAGTACTTC.

The chain joins TRBV30 to TRBJ1-6; D might be TRBD1 (6 bases). The CDR3 sequence is 13 residues long. The V end lost 1 base, the J end lost 7 bases, and 8 bases lay between the germline ends. CDR1 is GTSNPN and CDR2 is SVGIG in the germline V gene (reference sequence). This CDR3 is CAWSGTENSPLHF. Here the CDR3 DNA reads TGTGCCTGGAGTGGGACAGAAAATTCACCCCTCCACTTT.

This sequence joins TRBV6-2 or TRBV6-3 and TRBJ2-7; D gene uncertain. CDR3 length: 14 amino acids. Trimming removed 2 bases at V and 6 bases at J, with 14 bases between. Germline V CDR1 and CDR2: MNHEY, SVGEGT. The CDR3 DNA reads TGTGCCAGCAGTTACGGGGTCCAAGGTGGCGAGCAGTACTTC. Amino acids: CASSYGVQGGEQYF.

This clone was detected a few times. The gene calls are TRBV28 and TRBJ1-3; D gene ambiguous. The V end was cut by 6 bases, the J end by 2 bases, with 14 bases between. This CDR3 region has 15 residues. The germline CDR1 and CDR2 sequences are MDHEN and SYDVKM. The CDR3 here is CASRSKGYTGNTIYF. As DNA, the CDR3 is TGTGCCAGCAGATCGAAGGGTTACACTGGAAACACCATATATTTT.

This chain links TRBV12-3 or TRBV12-4 with TRBJ1-4; 9 bases line up with TRBD1. The CDR3 is 14 amino acids. Trimming cost V 9 bases and J 7 bases; bases outside gene matches: 9. The CDR3 coding sequence is TGTGCCAGTCGAGTGGGGACAGGGCCTGAAAAACTGTTTTTT. It codes for CASRVGTGPEKLFF.

This chain uses TRBV9 with TRBJ2-1, with 10 positions matching TRBD2. Trimming took 0 bases from V and 2 from J; bases not matched to a gene: 2. Germline V CDR1 and CDR2: SGDLS, YYNGEE. There are 16 residues in the CDR3. The CDR3 DNA reads TGTGCCAGCAGCGTAGCTGGGACTAGCGCCTACAATGAGCAGTTCTTC. It specifies CASSVAGTSAYNEQFF.

The genes are TRBV7-2 and TRBJ2-7; 12 nucleotides line up with TRBD1. CDR1 is SGHTA and CDR2 is FQGNSA in the germline V gene. This CDR3 is built from 15 residues. V lost 5 bases and J lost 1; bases outside the gene matches: 3. DNA for the CDR3: TGTGCCAGCAGCATGGGACAGGGGGCTTCCTACGAGCAGTACTTC. Translating gives CASSMGQGASYEQYF.

The gene calls are TRBV5-1 and TRBJ2-1, with D hard to call. The CDR3 extends over 14 amino acids. Germline CDR1 reads SGHRS; CDR2 reads YFSETQ. With 0 bases removed from V and 2 bases from J, the gap between germline ends came to 6 bases. The CDR3: CASSLAYTYNEQFF. The CDR3 region has the DNA TGCGCCAGCAGCTTGGCCTACACCTACAATGAGCAGTTCTTC.

The rearrangement joins TRBV5-6 to TRBJ2-7, with a possible D match to TRBD2 (5 bases). Deletions cut 5 bases from V and 0 bases from J, with 12 bases between. This CDR3 is built from 14 residues. CDR1 and CDR2 from the germline V gene are SGHDT and YYEEEE. The DNA of the CDR3 is TGTGCCAGCAGGCGAACCCGGGACTCCTACGAGCAGTACTTC. It yields the protein CASRRTRDSYEQYF.

This clone was recorded at least ten times. This chain joins TRBV27 and TRBJ1-2; TRBD1 agrees at 7 bases. This CDR3 has 13 amino acids. Germline CDR1 MNHEY, CDR2 SMNVEV (reference sequence). Trimming took 5 bases from V and 3 from J; bases not matched to a gene: 3. The CDR3 nucleotides read TGTGCCAGCAGTCCTGGGACAGACTATGGCTACACCTTC. This sequence encodes CASSPGTDYGYTF.

The chain combines TRBV30 with TRBJ1-2, with D maybe TRBD1 (6 bases). From germline, CDR1 is GTSNPN and CDR2 SVGIG (reference sequence). The CDR3 length is 17 residues. V was trimmed by 2 bases and J by 5 bases, leaving 24 bases between them. CDR3 protein: CAWSWRTGRISSYGYTF. The CDR3 DNA follows: TGTGCCTGGAGTTGGCGTACAGGGCGGATCTCGTCTTATGGCTACACCTTC.

A few counts support this clone. The chain links TRBV5-4 to TRBJ2-1; D is perhaps TRBD2 (6 bases). CDR1 is SGHNT and CDR2 is YYREEE in the germline V gene (reference sequence). The length of the CDR3 is 17 residues. V gave up 6 bases and J gave up 3 bases, with 22 bases separating them. The CDR3: CASTSEGRRNGYNEQFF. CDR3 DNA: TGTGCCAGCACCTCGGAGGGAAGGAGGAACGGCTACAATGAGCAGTTCTTC. Based on the CDR3 plus reference TRBV5-4 and TRBJ2-1, the full variable domain is ETGVTQSPTHLIKTRGQQVTLRCSSQSGHNTVSWYQQALGQGPQFIFQYYREEENGRGNFPPRFSGLQFPNYSSELNVNALELDDSALYLCASTSEGRRNGYNEQFFGPGTRLTVL.

The chain recombines TRBV6-2 or TRBV6-3 with TRBJ1-2; perhaps TRBD1 as D (5 bases). V gave up 5 bases and J gave up 8 bases, with 12 bases separating them. The CDR3 totals 12 residues. The germline V gene has CDR1 MNHEY and CDR2 SVGEGT. CDR3 nucleotide sequence: TGTGCCAGCAGTCCAGGGATAGTAGGCTACACCTTC. Protein sequence: CASSPGIVGYTF.

V gene TRBV19 combines with J gene TRBJ2-1; possibly TRBD1 or TRBD2 for D (5 bases each). In germline, CDR1 is LNHDA, CDR2 SQIVND (reference sequence). Trimming removed 5 bases at V and 7 bases at J, with 15 bases between. The CDR3 runs 14 residues. The CDR3 loop is CASSLRAEGNEQFF. CDR3 nucleotides: TGTGCCAGTAGTCTACGAGCTGAGGGGAATGAGCAGTTCTTC.

The V and J genes are TRBV29-1 and TRBJ1-2; no clear D gene. V was trimmed by 3 bases and J by 7 bases, leaving 21 bases between them. Germline values: CDR1 SQVTM, CDR2 ANQGSEA. The CDR3 loop spans 15 amino acids. The CDR3 loop is CSVDGIGRTVGGYTF. The CDR3 DNA sequence: TGCAGCGTTGACGGGATAGGGCGTACAGTGGGTGGCTACACCTTC.